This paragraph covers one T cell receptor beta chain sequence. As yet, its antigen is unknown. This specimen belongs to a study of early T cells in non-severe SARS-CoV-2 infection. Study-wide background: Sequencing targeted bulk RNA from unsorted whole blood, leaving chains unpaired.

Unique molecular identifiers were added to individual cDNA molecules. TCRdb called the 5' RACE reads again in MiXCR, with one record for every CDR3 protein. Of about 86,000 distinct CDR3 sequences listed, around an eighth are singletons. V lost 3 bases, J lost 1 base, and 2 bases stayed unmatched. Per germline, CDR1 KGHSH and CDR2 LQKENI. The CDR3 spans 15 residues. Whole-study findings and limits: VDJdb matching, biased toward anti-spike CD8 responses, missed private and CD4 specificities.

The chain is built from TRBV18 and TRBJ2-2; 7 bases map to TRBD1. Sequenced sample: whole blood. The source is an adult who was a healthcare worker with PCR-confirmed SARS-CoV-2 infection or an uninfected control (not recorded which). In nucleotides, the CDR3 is TGTGCCAGCTCACCGGACAGGAGGAACACCGGGGAGCTGTTTTTT. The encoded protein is CASSPDRRNTGELFF.